The 13 T cell receptor beta chains reported below all come from one sample, sequenced in a study of cytomegalovirus exposure and HLA in healthy donors. Some clones are missing from TCRdb's copy, which holds only in-frame ones; the method was immunoSEQ multiplex PCR. Among 110,000 to 150,000 clones listed, approximately 91% were seen once. Sequencing was done on a sample of PBMCs. The receptors stem from a man aged 18 to 30 in good health and CMV-seronegative.

A word on this clone: Other DNA sequences in the same sample also yield this CDR3. The chain uses TRBV30 and TRBJ1-4; weak D call: TRBD1 (6 bases). Per the germline V gene, CDR1 is GTSNPN and CDR2 is SVGIG (reference sequence). V lost 4 bases to trimming and J lost 6 bases, with 9 bases between them. This CDR3 contains 12 residues. CDR3 bases: TGTGCCTGGAAAGGGGGTGATGAAAAACTGTTTTTT. Its translation: CAWKGGDEKLFF.

The genes are TRBV2 and TRBJ1-5; D is uncertain. Trimming pared 3 bases from V and 5 bases from J, leaving 8 bases between. In germline, CDR1 is SNHLY, CDR2 FYNNEI. This CDR3 is 13 amino acids long. CDR3 bases: TGTGCCAGCAGTGACGGAGGATATCAGCCCCAGCATTTT. This encodes CASSDGGYQPQHF.

This clone showed up just once. V gene TRBV5-8 combines with J gene TRBJ2-3; D is unresolved. Germline CDR1 SGHTS, CDR2 YDEGEE. V was shortened by 3 bases and J by 9 bases, with 8 bases between the two germline ends. CDR3 size: 11 residues. CDR3 nucleotide sequence: TGTGCCAGCAGCTCCCACTTAACGCAGTATTTT. Translated: CASSSHLTQYF.

J is TRBJ1-1 and V is TRBV7-2, with D maybe TRBD1 (6 bases). CDR3 length: 14 amino acids. Trimming cost V 4 bases and J 5 bases, with 14 bases left between them. From germline, CDR1 is SGHTA and CDR2 FQGNSA. The DNA for the CDR3 is TGTGCCAGCAGCTCCGCAGGGGTTGTAACTGAAGCTTTCTTT. Protein sequence: CASSSAGVVTEAFF. Full variable domain (rest looked up from reference TRBV7-2 and TRBJ1-1): GAGVSQSPSNKVTEKGKDVELRCDPISGHTALYWYRQSLGQGLEFLIYFQGNSAPDKSGLPSDRFSAERTGGSVSTLTIQRTQQEDSAVYLCASSSAGVVTEAFFGQGTRLTVV.

This sequence joins TRBV6-5 and TRBJ1-2; possibly TRBD1 for D (6 bases). Between the trimmed V and J ends, which lost 0 bases and 0 bases, there was a span of 8 bases. Germline CDR1 is MNHEY and CDR2 is SVGAGI. CDR3 size: 15 residues. CDR3 bases: TGTGCCAGCAGTTACTCGCGACAGGCTAACTATGGCTACACCTTC. This gives the protein CASSYSRQANYGYTF.

The rearrangement links TRBV7-2 to TRBJ2-7; the match to TRBD1 covers 7 bases. From germline, CDR1 is SGHTA and CDR2 FQGNSA. V shed 4 bases, J shed 0 bases, and the junction held 3 bases outside the gene matches. The CDR3 is made up of 14 amino acids. In DNA form, the CDR3 reads TGTGCCAGCAGCTCGACAGGGAACTCCTACGAGCAGTACGTC. Its translation: CASSSTGNSYEQYV.

The chain joins TRBV4-1 to TRBJ1-1; the D gene is possibly TRBD1 (5 bases). The CDR3 runs to 14 residues. Looked up from germline, CDR1 is MGHRA and CDR2 is YSYEKL. V was cut by 1 base and J by 6 bases, with 12 bases left in between. For the CDR3, the DNA is TGCGCCAGCAGCCAAGCAGGGAAGCTAGCTGAAGCTTTCTTT. Protein sequence: CASSQAGKLAEAFF.

This clone occurred once. At the DNA level, this CDR3 is encoded by other sequences in the same sample as well. The chain uses TRBV5-1 and TRBJ2-5; D remains ambiguous. The CDR3 is 13 amino acids. From germline, CDR1 is SGHRS and CDR2 YFSETQ. Trimming took 0 bases from V and 3 from J, leaving 6 bases between them. For the CDR3, the DNA is TGCGCCAGCAGCTTGGGCACAGAAGAGACCCAGTACTTC. Protein product: CASSLGTEETQYF.

The chain couples TRBV9 to TRBJ2-1; tentatively, D is TRBD1 (6 bases). CDR1 and CDR2 from the germline V gene are SGDLS and YYNGEE. CDR3 length: 16 residues. Trimming left V 2 bases short and J 4 bases short, with 16 bases between. CDR3: CASSVRDTLGYNEQFF. The CDR3 DNA reads as TGTGCCAGCAGCGTCAGGGACACTCTGGGGTACAATGAGCAGTTCTTC.

The V gene is TRBV2, the J gene TRBJ2-7; a weak D match, TRBD2 (6 bases). V was clipped by 8 bases and J by 6 bases, with 17 bases between them. In germline, CDR1 is SNHLY, CDR2 FYNNEI. This CDR3 spans 13 amino acids. The CDR3: CASAGTLFSEQYF. CDR3 coding DNA: TGTGCCAGCGCCGGGACTCTCTTCTCCGAGCAGTACTTC.

This chain joins TRBV7-6 and TRBJ1-1; D might be TRBD1 (6 bases). The CDR3 runs to 15 residues. Germline assignment: CDR1 SGHVS and CDR2 FNYEAQ. V was trimmed by 5 bases and J by 4 bases, leaving 17 bases between them. CDR3 sequence (DNA): TGTGCCAGCAGCCCAAACATACGGGGGGCCACTGAAGCTTTCTTT. This codes for CASSPNIRGATEAFF.

The V call is TRBV11-2, the J call TRBJ2-1, with 11 bases that match TRBD2. CDR1 SGHAT and CDR2 FQNNGV come from the germline V gene. With V trimmed by 0 bases and J by 1 base, 2 bases remained unmatched. The CDR3 is 17 amino acids. Here the CDR3 DNA reads TGTGCCAGCAGCTTAGATCGACTAGCGGGATCCTACAATGAGCAGTTCTTC. Translated, it gives CASSLDRLAGSYNEQFF.

The V gene is TRBV5-1, the J gene TRBJ2-5; D not certain. There are 14 residues in the CDR3. Looked up from germline, CDR1 is SGHRS and CDR2 is YFSETQ. Trimming shortened V by 4 bases and J by 2 bases, and 12 bases separated the two germline ends. In nucleotides, the CDR3 is TGCGCCAGCAGCCCCGCGGCCGTGCAAGAGACCCAGTACTTC. Its translation is CASSPAAVQETQYF. Based on the CDR3 plus reference TRBV5-1 and TRBJ2-5, the full variable domain is KAGVTQTPRYLIKTRGQQVTLSCSPISGHRSVSWYQQTPGQGLQFLFEYFSETQRNKGNFPGRFSGRQFSNSRSEMNVSTLELGDSALYLCASSPAAVQETQYFGPGTRLLVL.